The clone carrying this T cell receptor beta chain turned up a few times. CDR3 size: 20 residues. Germline CDR1 MNHEY, CDR2 SVGEGT. V was shortened by 0 bases and J by 0 bases, with 18 bases between the two germline ends. RNA transcripts were the template for amplifying TCR beta CDR3 regions. The TCR CDR3 first-round RT-PCR relied on the HTBI primer set. TCRdb processed the multiplex PCR reads anew with MiXCR; each CDR3 protein has one entry. The sample comprises 500,000 to 800,000 distinct CDR3 sequences, about 45% of which are singletons, and 6.5% to 9% rests with the top ten. The record originates from a study of T cells in Graves' hyperthyroidism and ophthalmopathy.

This TCR was sampled from an adult man with Graves' disease, either hyperthyroidism or ophthalmopathy (not recorded which). Sequencing was carried out using peripheral blood or thyroid tissue (not recorded which). The chain uses TRBV6-2 or TRBV6-3 and TRBJ2-6; D ambiguous. CDR3 sequence: CASSYSFGSQSPSGANVLTF. The CDR3 DNA follows: TGTGCCAGCAGTTACTCCTTTGGCAGCCAATCCCCCTCTGGGGCCAACGTCCTGACTTTC.